This T cell receptor beta chain is from a study of blood T cells in healthy people across ages. Turning to the study itself: Capture via template switching afforded approximately one barcoded beta molecule per two T cells.

A second PCR, run for about 6 to 11 cycles, used a sample-barcoded 5' primer plus a J-beta primer mix. TCRdb reprocessed the 5' RACE reads with MiXCR, giving one entry per CDR3 protein. The repertoire holds under 1,000,000 distinct CDR3 sequences, with roughly 46% as singletons. The CDR3 has 14 amino acids. Germline loops: CDR1 SQVTM, CDR2 ANQGSEA. J was trimmed by 4 bases and V by 7 bases; bases with no gene match: 7. Donor samples were obtained from healthy Caucasian individuals from Russia, aged about 6 to 95. Points from the study as a whole: Underestimates were what the diversity estimates from one million T cells were considered to be. Observed TCR beta diversity per million T cells went down as age went up. This fall followed a roughly linear course with age.

This clonotype was found many times. The antigen remains undetermined. Sequencing used blood. The chain recombines TRBV29-1 with TRBJ2-1; 10 positions agree with TRBD2. The source of this sequence is a man older than 75 in good health. The CDR3 protein is CSDLSGRDYNEQFF. The CDR3 DNA sequence: TGCAGCGATCTAAGCGGGAGGGATTACAATGAGCAGTTCTTC.